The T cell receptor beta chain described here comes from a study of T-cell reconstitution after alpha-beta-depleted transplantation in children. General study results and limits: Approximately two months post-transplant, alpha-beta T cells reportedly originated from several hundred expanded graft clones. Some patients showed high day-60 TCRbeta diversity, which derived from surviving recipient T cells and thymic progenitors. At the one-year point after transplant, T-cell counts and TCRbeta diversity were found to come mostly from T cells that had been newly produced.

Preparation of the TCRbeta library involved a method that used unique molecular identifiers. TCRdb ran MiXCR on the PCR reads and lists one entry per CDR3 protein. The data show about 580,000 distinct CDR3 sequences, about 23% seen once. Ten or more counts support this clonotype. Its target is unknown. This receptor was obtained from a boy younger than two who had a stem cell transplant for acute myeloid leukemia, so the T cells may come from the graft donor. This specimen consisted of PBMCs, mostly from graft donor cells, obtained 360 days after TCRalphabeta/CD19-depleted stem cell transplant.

This CDR3 reads CSGAPLISNTEAFF. The CDR3, as DNA: TGCAGCGGTGCTCCTTTAATTTCGAACACTGAAGCTTTCTTT. This chain links TRBV29-1 with TRBJ1-1; no clear D. Trimming removed 7 bases from V and 1 base from J, with 16 bases in between. Germline CDR1 reads SQVTM; CDR2 reads ANQGSEA. The CDR3 length is 14 residues.